One TCR beta chain is described in this entry. The CDR3 is made up of 10 amino acids. V was trimmed by 6 bases and J by 6 bases, leaving 4 bases between them. Germline CDR1 and CDR2: MGHDK and SYGVNS. The data belong to a study of T cell changes during pregnancy in multiple sclerosis. Libraries were prepared by immunoSEQ multiplex PCR; TCRdb keeps only in-frame clonotypes and omits some of them. The data hold 25,000 to 35,000 clones, with approximately 90% observed a single time. This chain connects TRBV25-1 to TRBJ2-3; D call uncertain. This TCR was recovered from a female donor with multiple sclerosis, enrolled in a pregnancy study. The material sequenced was CD8+ T cells from peripheral blood mononuclear cells, taken in the second trimester of pregnancy. CDR3 DNA: TGTGCCAGCAGCCTCGATACGCAGTATTTT. Amino acid sequence: CASSLDTQYF.